The T cell receptor (beta chain) under discussion was sequenced for a study of glioma-infiltrating T cells after dendritic cell vaccination. The CDR3 totals 15 residues. With 6 bases removed from V and 0 bases from J, the gap between germline ends came to 15 bases. Germline values: CDR1 MNHNS, CDR2 SASEGT. No glioblastoma patient carried an isocitrate dehydrogenase mutation. Generated by immunoSEQ multiplex PCR, the TCRdb table keeps only in-frame clones and is missing some. Seen here are about 64,000 clones, approximately 78% observed once, and the top ten hold about 9%. This clonotype was obtained from a human donor with glioblastoma. The source was blood, collected before dendritic cell vaccination. The chain is built from TRBV6-1 and TRBJ2-7; D might be TRBD1 (6 bases). For the CDR3, the DNA is TGTGCCAGCAGCCCAACAGGGTTAGCCTCCTACGAGCAGTACTTC. Encoded protein: CASSPTGLASYEQYF.